This entry lists 21 T cell receptor beta chains sequenced from one sample in a study of CD8+ T cells in alopecia areata. The authors extracted RNA and reverse transcribed it into cDNA as the sequencing template. Sequencing used immunoSEQ multiplex PCR; TCRdb keeps in-frame clones, though not all of them. The sample holds about 210,000 clones, about 58% seen once. The treatment here: oral pan-JAK inhibitor, 5-10 mg twice daily. The sequencing used CD4+ T cells sorted from blood, collected at week 4, from a patient treated with tofacitinib. These receptors were collected from a human donor with alopecia areata.

This chain uses TRBV25-1 with TRBJ1-6; D is perhaps TRBD1 (5 bases). CDR1 is MGHDK and CDR2 is SYGVNS in the germline V gene. The CDR3 totals 13 residues. V was shortened by 4 bases and J by 8 bases, with 9 bases between the two germline ends. Here the CDR3 reads CASSGRGDSPLHF. CDR3 DNA: TGTGCCAGCAGTGGTAGGGGAGATTCACCCCTCCACTTT.

This rearrangement joins TRBV6-5 to TRBJ2-7; 8 bases line up with TRBD1. V trimming: 6 bases; J trimming: 1 base; junction bases outside the gene matches: 5. Germline CDR1 and CDR2: MNHEY and SVGAGI. The CDR3 spans 14 residues. CDR3 nucleotide sequence: TGTGCCAGCAGGAGCGACAGGGGTTCCTACGAGCAGTACTTC. This sequence encodes CASRSDRGSYEQYF.

This clone was seen just once. The rearrangement uses TRBV5-6 and TRBJ1-1; the D is unclear. The germline V gene has CDR1 SGHDT and CDR2 YYEEEE. The CDR3 spans 12 residues. The V end was cut by 1 base, the J end by 5 bases, with 6 bases between. CDR3 in amino acids: CASSLILTEAFF. The CDR3 DNA sequence: TGTGCCAGCAGCTTGATTCTAACTGAAGCTTTCTTT.

A remark on this clone: Additional DNA sequences in this sample encode the identical CDR3. The J gene is TRBJ2-5, the V gene TRBV11-2; the D is unclear. Germline V lookup: CDR1 SGHAT, CDR2 FQNNGV. This CDR3 is built from 13 residues. The germline V and J ends were trimmed by 3 bases and 2 bases, with 7 bases remaining between them. The CDR3 DNA follows: TGTGCCAGCAGCTTTGGGGTACAAGAGACCCAGTACTTC. Translated, it gives CASSFGVQETQYF.

The chain combines TRBV19 with TRBJ2-1; D not certain. CDR1 and CDR2 from the germline V gene are LNHDA and SQIVND (reference sequence). The CDR3 runs 11 residues. V lost 5 bases, J lost 7 bases, and 6 bases lay in between. CDR3 in amino acids: CASSQMNEQFF. CDR3 bases: TGTGCCAGTAGTCAAATGAATGAGCAGTTCTTC.

This clone was observed a few times. The chain carries TRBV2 and TRBJ2-7; D is possibly TRBD2 (5 bases). Germline CDR1 is SNHLY and CDR2 is FYNNEI. V dropped 4 bases and J dropped 7 bases, with 17 bases sitting between them. The CDR3 extends over 14 amino acids. The CDR3 spells CASSATYGTSEQYF. DNA for the CDR3: TGTGCCAGCAGTGCCACCTACGGTACTAGTGAGCAGTACTTC. The complete variable domain, with remaining parts taken from reference TRBV2 and TRBJ2-7, reads EPEVTQTPSHQVTQMGQEVILRCVPISNHLYFYWYRQILGQKVEFLVSFYNNEISEKSEIFDDQFSVERPDGSNFTLKIRSTKLEDSAMYFCASSATYGTSEQYFGPGTRLTVT.

The V call is TRBV27, the J call TRBJ2-3, with 8 bases lining up with TRBD2. CDR1 MNHEY and CDR2 SMNVEV come from the germline V gene (reference sequence). V shed 7 bases, J shed 5 bases, and the junction held 14 bases outside the gene matches. The CDR3 extends over 16 amino acids. The CDR3 region is CASKLWDRGGIDTQYF. For the CDR3, the DNA is TGTGCCAGCAAACTGTGGGATCGGGGGGGCATAGATACGCAGTATTTT.

The chain employs TRBV30 and TRBJ2-7; 10 bases are shared with TRBD1. Germline CDR1 is GTSNPN and CDR2 is SVGIG (reference sequence). The CDR3 runs to 15 residues. The ends lost 5 bases at V and 3 bases at J; junction bases unmatched: 10. Written as DNA, the CDR3 is TGTGCCTGGGGACGTCCGGGACAGGGGATCTACGAGCAGTACTTC. The encoded protein is CAWGRPGQGIYEQYF.

This clone was picked up a small number of times. The sample has other DNA sequences that encode this CDR3 too. The rearrangement joins TRBV28 to TRBJ1-1; possible D gene TRBD1, 5 bases. Germline assignment: CDR1 MDHEN and CDR2 SYDVKM. V was pared by 5 bases and J by 0 bases, with 10 bases between. CDR3 length: 14 amino acids. The CDR3 bases are TGTGCCAGCAGTCCCGGGGCCTTGAACACTGAAGCTTTCTTT. It codes for CASSPGALNTEAFF.

The gene calls are TRBV5-4 and TRBJ1-2, with TRBD1 matching 9 bases. V shed 3 bases and J 7 bases; nucleotides not matched to a gene: 4. This CDR3 has 13 amino acids. Germline CDR1 reads SGHNT; CDR2 reads YYREEE (reference sequence). For the CDR3, the DNA is TGTGCCAGCAGCTCCGGGACAGGGCCTGGCTACACCTTC. Translating gives CASSSGTGPGYTF.

The J gene is TRBJ1-1, the V gene TRBV27, with 8 bases fitting TRBD1. J lost 4 bases, V lost 6 bases, and 7 bases had no gene match. Germline V gene sequence: CDR1 MNHEY, CDR2 SMNVEV (reference sequence). The CDR3 sequence is 14 residues long. CDR3 coding DNA: TGTGCCAGCAGGAAACAGGGGGTGGTCACTGAAGCTTTCTTT. It specifies CASRKQGVVTEAFF.

V is TRBV29-1 and J is TRBJ1-1, with no clear D. V was pared by 3 bases and J by 0 bases, with 8 bases between. Germline V gene lookup returns CDR1 SQVTM and CDR2 ANQGSEA. The length of the CDR3 is 13 residues. The CDR3 DNA reads TGCAGCGTTGATTCCCGCCTGAACACTGAAGCTTTCTTT. Its protein product is CSVDSRLNTEAFF.

The V call is TRBV23-1, the J call TRBJ2-2; unclear D gene. TRBV23-1 is designated an ORF whose function remains uncertain. V lost 4 bases to trimming and J lost 6 bases, with 9 bases between them. CDR3 length: 13 residues. The CDR3 DNA follows: TGCGCCAGCAGTCCGATCAAGGCCGGGGAGCTGTTTTTT. Translating gives CASSPIKAGELFF.

This clone has just one count. The chain is built from TRBV5-1 and TRBJ1-2; a possible D gene is TRBD1 (5 bases). Between the trimmed V and J ends, which lost 0 bases and 4 bases, there was a span of 13 bases. This CDR3 spans 15 amino acids. Germline V lookup: CDR1 SGHRS, CDR2 YFSETQ. The CDR3 loop is CASSLAGTGRYGYTF. In DNA, the CDR3 is TGCGCCAGCAGCTTGGCCGGGACCGGACGCTATGGCTACACCTTC. Full variable domain (missing parts from reference TRBV5-1 and TRBJ1-2): KAGVTQTPRYLIKTRGQQVTLSCSPISGHRSVSWYQQTPGQGLQFLFEYFSETQRNKGNFPGRFSGRQFSNSRSEMNVSTLELGDSALYLCASSLAGTGRYGYTFGSGTRLTVV.

This chain links TRBV5-1 with TRBJ1-2, with D possibly matching TRBD1 (6 bases). This CDR3 has 12 residues. Germline V CDR1 and CDR2: SGHRS, YFSETQ. V lost 4 bases and J lost 5, with 9 bases in between. This CDR3 reads CASSVDSYGYTF. CDR3 bases: TGCGCCAGCAGCGTGGACAGTTATGGCTACACCTTC.

Worth noting for this clone: Germline and junction disagree at one end, which may indicate a read error. This chain links TRBV20-1 with TRBJ1-2; D is perhaps TRBD1 (6 bases). Germline CDR1 is DFQATT and CDR2 is SNEGSKA (reference sequence). The CDR3 sequence is 11 residues long. The CDR3 DNA sequence: TGCAGTGCCGCTGACAGGACCCCCCAGGTCTTC. Encoded protein: CSAADRTPQVF.

The chain is built from TRBV6-1 and TRBJ2-7; TRBD2 matches at 11 bases. Losses at the gene ends were 4 bases for V and 9 bases for J; bases not matched to a gene: 8. Germline lookup yields CDR1 MNHNS and CDR2 SASEGT. This CDR3 spans 14 amino acids. CDR3 sequence reads: CASSAIAGGPRQYF. DNA of the CDR3: TGTGCCAGCAGTGCCATAGCGGGGGGGCCACGGCAGTACTTC.

The rearrangement joins TRBV23-1 to TRBJ2-5; D not resolved. TRBV23-1 is classed as an ORF, of uncertain function. The CDR3 totals 12 residues. V was pared by 1 base and J by 4 bases, with 4 bases between. The CDR3 sequence is CASSQLRETQYF. The CDR3, as DNA: TGCGCCAGCAGTCAATTGCGAGAGACCCAGTACTTC.

There are many counts of this clone. The sample holds other DNA sequences that translate to the same CDR3. V and J are TRBV6-1 and TRBJ1-1; TRBD1 might be the D (6 bases). Germline assignment: CDR1 MNHNS and CDR2 SASEGT. The CDR3 length is 14 residues. Trimming shortened V by 2 bases and J by 1 base, and 8 bases separated the two germline ends. CDR3 region: CASSERQENTEAFF. The CDR3 region has the DNA TGTGCCAGCAGTGAAAGACAGGAGAACACTGAAGCTTTCTTT.

The chain is built from TRBV11-2 and TRBJ2-1; D might be TRBD1 (6 bases). The V gene's germline CDR1 is SGHAT and CDR2 FQNNGV. The CDR3 covers 15 residues. The V end lost 2 bases, the J end lost 1 base, and 9 bases lay between the germline ends. This CDR3 is CASSLLRGSYNEQFF. The CDR3 DNA reads as TGTGCCAGCAGCTTACTTAGGGGGTCCTACAATGAGCAGTTCTTC.

This clone was seen at least ten times. The rearrangement links TRBV29-1 to TRBJ1-3; D gene unclear. Trimming shortened V by 7 bases and J by 4 bases, and 8 bases separated the two germline ends. Germline CDR1 is SQVTM and CDR2 is ANQGSEA. The CDR3 extends over 11 amino acids. CDR3 residues: CSGLRGNTIYF. The CDR3 nucleotides read TGCAGCGGACTGCGCGGAAACACCATATATTTT.